The TCR beta chain under discussion was sequenced for a study of molecular identifiers for immune sequencing clone quantification. Points from the study as a whole: Among 950,000 to 1,000,000 naive cells, as was reported, spiked Jurkat TCR RNA from one cell was detectable.

TCRdb recomputed calls from the PCR reads with MiXCR, one row per CDR3 protein. The data show about 640,000 distinct CDR3 sequences, 15% to 20% seen once. This clonotype was detected many times. Antigen unknown. With 1 base removed from V and 2 bases from J, the gap between germline ends came to 21 bases. The CDR3 totals 19 residues. Germline-derived CDR1 and CDR2 are SGHTA and FQGNSA. Sample: naive CD8+ T cells from blood, with Jurkat cell RNA spiked in. Specified subset: FACS-sorted CD8+CD4-CCR7+CD45RA+ naive T cells. The chain uses TRBV7-2 and TRBJ1-5; tentative D call: TRBD1 (6 bases). The origin of this receptor is a human donor in good health. Some libraries in this study had Jurkat cell RNA spiked in. The CDR3 here is CASSLVGQGYLLGNQPQHF. The DNA of the CDR3 is TGTGCCAGCAGCTTAGTGGGGCAGGGGTACCTTTTGGGCAATCAGCCCCAGCATTTT. The full variable domain, with the rest looked up from reference TRBV7-2 and TRBJ1-5, is GAGVSQSPSNKVTEKGKDVELRCDPISGHTALYWYRQSLGQGLEFLIYFQGNSAPDKSGLPSDRFSAERTGGSVSTLTIQRTQQEDSAVYLCASSLVGQGYLLGNQPQHFGDGTRLSIL.